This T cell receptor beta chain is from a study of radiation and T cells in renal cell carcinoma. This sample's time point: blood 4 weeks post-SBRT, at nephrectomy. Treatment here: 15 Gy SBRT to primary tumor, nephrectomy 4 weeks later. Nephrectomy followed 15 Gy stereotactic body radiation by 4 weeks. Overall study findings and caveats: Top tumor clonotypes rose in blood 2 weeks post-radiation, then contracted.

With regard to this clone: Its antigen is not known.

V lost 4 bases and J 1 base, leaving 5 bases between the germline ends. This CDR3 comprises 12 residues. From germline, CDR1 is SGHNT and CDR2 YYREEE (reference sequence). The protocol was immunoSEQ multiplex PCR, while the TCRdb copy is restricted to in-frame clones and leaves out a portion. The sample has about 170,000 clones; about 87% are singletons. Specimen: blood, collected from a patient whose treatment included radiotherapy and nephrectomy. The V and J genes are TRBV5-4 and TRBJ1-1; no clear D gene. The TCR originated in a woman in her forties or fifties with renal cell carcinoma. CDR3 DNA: TGTGCCAGCAGCCAAGGGAACACTGAAGCTTTCTTT. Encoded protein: CASSQGNTEAFF. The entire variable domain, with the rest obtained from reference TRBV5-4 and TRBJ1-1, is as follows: ETGVTQSPTHLIKTRGQQVTLRCSSQSGHNTVSWYQQALGQGPQFIFQYYREEENGRGNFPPRFSGLQFPNYSSELNVNALELDDSALYLCASSQGNTEAFFGQGTRLTVV.